Only a few counts were recorded for the clone carrying this TCR beta chain. For the second PCR, which ran for 7 to 11 cycles, a sample-barcoded 5' primer and a J-beta primer mix were used. Each CDR3 protein is one row after TCRdb ran MiXCR on the 5' RACE reads. Among about 970,000 distinct CDR3 sequences listed, around 54% were seen once. The sample belongs to a study of blood T cells in healthy people across ages. Trimming pared 3 bases from V and 0 bases from J, leaving 9 bases between. CDR1 DFQATT and CDR2 SNEGSKA come from the germline V gene (reference sequence). The CDR3 length is 14 residues. The source of this sequence is an older woman in good health. This chain uses TRBV20-1 with TRBJ2-1; D might be TRBD1 or TRBD2, each matching 5 bases. Sequenced sample: blood. In DNA form, the CDR3 reads TGCAGTGCTAGTGGGACGAGCTCCTACAATGAGCAGTTCTTC. Translated, it gives CSASGTSSYNEQFF.